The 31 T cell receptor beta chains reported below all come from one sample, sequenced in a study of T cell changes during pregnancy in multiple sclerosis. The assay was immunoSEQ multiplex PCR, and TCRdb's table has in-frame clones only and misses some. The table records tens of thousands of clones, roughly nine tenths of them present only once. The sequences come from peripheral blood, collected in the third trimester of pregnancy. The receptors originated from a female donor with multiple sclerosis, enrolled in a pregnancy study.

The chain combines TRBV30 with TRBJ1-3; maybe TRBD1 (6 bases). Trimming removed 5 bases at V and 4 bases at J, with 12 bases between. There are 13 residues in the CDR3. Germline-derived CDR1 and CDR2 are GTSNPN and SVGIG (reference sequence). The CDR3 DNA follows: TGTGCCTGGCAGACAGGTCTGGGAAACACCATATATTTT. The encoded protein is CAWQTGLGNTIYF.

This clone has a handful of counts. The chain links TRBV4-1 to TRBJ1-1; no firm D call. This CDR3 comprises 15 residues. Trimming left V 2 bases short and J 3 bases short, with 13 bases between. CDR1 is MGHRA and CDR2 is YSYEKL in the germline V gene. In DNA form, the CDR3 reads TGCGCCAGCAGCCAATCTAATATACGCCACACTGAAGCTTTCTTT. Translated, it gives CASSQSNIRHTEAFF.

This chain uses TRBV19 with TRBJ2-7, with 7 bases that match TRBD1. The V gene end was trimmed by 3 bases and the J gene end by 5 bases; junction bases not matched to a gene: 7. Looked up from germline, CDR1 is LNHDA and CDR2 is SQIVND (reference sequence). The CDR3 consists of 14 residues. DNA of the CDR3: TGTGCCAGTAGTATCCGGGCAGGGGGAAACGAGCAGTACTTC. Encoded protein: CASSIRAGGNEQYF. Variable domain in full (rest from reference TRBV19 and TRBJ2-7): DGGITQSPKYLFRKEGQNVTLSCEQNLNHDAMYWYRQDPGQGLRLIYYSQIVNDFQKGDIAEGYSVSREKKESFPLTVTSAQKNPTAFYLCASSIRAGGNEQYFGPGTRLTVT.

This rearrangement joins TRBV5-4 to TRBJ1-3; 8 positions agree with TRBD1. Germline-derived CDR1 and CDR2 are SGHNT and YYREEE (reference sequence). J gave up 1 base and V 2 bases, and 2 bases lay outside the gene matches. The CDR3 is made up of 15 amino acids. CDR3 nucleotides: TGTGCCAGCAGCTTCTGGACAGGGTCTGGAAACACCATATATTTT. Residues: CASSFWTGSGNTIYF.

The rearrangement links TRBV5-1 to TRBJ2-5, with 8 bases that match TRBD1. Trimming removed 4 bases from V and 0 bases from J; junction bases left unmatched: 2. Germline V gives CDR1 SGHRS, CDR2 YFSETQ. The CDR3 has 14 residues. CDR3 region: CASSDRGYQETQYF. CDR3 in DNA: TGCGCCAGCAGCGACAGGGGCTACCAAGAGACCCAGTACTTC.

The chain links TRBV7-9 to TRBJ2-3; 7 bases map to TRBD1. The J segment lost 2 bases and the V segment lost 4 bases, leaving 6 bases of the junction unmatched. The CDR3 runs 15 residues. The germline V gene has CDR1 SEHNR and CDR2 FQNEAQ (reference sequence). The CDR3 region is CASSSTTGLTDTQYF. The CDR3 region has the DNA TGTGCCAGCAGCTCGACGACAGGGCTCACAGATACGCAGTATTTT. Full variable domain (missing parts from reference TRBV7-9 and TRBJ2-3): DTGVSQNPRHKITKRGQNVTFRCDPISEHNRLYWYRQTLGQGPEFLTYFQNEAQLEKSRLLSDRFSAERPKGSFSTLEIQRTEQGDSAMYLCASSSTTGLTDTQYFGPGTRLTVL.

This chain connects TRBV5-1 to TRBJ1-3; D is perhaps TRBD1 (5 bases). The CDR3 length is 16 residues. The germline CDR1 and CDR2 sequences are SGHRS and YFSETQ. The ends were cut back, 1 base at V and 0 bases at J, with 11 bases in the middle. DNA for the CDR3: TGCGCCAGCAGCTTGACGGGACTGAGCTCTGGAAACACCATATATTTT. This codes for CASSLTGLSSGNTIYF.

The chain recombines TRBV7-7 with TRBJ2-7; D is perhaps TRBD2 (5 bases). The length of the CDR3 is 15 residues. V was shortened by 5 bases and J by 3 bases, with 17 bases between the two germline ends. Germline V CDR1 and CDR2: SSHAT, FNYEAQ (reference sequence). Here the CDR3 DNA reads TGTGCCAGCAGCCCTGAAGGAGGCAGGAGCTACGAGCAGTACTTC. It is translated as CASSPEGGRSYEQYF.

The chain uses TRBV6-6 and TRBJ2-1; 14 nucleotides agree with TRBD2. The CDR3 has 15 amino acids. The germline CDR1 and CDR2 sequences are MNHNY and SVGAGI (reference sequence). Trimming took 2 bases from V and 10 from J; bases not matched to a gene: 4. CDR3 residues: CASSYMGLAGEEQFF. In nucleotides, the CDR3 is TGTGCCAGCAGTTACATGGGACTAGCGGGAGAGGAGCAGTTCTTC.

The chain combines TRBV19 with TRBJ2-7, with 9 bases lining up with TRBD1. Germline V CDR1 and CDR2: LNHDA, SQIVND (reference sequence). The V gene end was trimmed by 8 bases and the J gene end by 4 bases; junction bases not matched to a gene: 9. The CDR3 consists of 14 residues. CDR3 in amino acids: CASGRTGDGYEQYF. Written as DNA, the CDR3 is TGTGCCAGTGGTAGGACAGGGGATGGGTACGAGCAGTACTTC.

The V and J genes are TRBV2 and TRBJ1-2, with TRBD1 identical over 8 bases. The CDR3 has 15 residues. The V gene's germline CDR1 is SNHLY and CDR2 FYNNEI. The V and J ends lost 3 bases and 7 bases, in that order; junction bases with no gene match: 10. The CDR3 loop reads CASSEWETGDSGYTF. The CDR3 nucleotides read TGTGCCAGCAGTGAGTGGGAGACAGGGGACAGTGGCTACACCTTC. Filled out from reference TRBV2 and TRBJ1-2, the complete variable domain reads EPEVTQTPSHQVTQMGQEVILRCVPISNHLYFYWYRQILGQKVEFLVSFYNNEISEKSEIFDDQFSVERPDGSNFTLKIRSTKLEDSAMYFCASSEWETGDSGYTFGSGTRLTVV.

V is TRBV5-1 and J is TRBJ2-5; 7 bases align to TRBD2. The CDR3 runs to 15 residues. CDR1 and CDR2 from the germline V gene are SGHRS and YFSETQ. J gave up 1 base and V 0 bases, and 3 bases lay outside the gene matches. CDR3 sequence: CASSLAPGGQETQYF. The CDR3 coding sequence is TGCGCCAGCAGCTTGGCCCCGGGGGGCCAAGAGACCCAGTACTTC.

CDR3 sequence: CASSQNDGGGETQYF. The DNA for the CDR3 is TGTGCCAGCAGCCAAAACGACGGGGGGGGAGAGACCCAGTACTTC. The J gene is TRBJ2-5, the V gene TRBV4-2; 8 bases are a match to TRBD2. Germline loops: CDR1 LGHNA, CDR2 YNFKEQ. This CDR3 has 15 amino acids. Trimming at V came to 2 bases and at J to 4 bases, leaving 6 bases not matched to a gene.

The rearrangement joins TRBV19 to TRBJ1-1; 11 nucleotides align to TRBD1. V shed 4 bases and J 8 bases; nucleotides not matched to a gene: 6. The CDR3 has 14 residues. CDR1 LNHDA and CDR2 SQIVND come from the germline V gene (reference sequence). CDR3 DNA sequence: TGTGCCAGTAGTAGAGGACAGGGGGCCTCCGAAGCTTTCTTT. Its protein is CASSRGQGASEAFF. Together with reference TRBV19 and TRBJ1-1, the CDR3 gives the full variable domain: DGGITQSPKYLFRKEGQNVTLSCEQNLNHDAMYWYRQDPGQGLRLIYYSQIVNDFQKGDIAEGYSVSREKKESFPLTVTSAQKNPTAFYLCASSRGQGASEAFFGQGTRLTVV.

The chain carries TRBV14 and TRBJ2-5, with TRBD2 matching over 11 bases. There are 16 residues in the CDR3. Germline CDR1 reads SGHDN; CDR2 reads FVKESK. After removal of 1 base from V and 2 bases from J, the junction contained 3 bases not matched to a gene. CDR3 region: CASSQVAGGLQETQYF. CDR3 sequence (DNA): TGTGCCAGCAGCCAAGTAGCGGGGGGGCTACAAGAGACCCAGTACTTC.

This CDR3 is CASSQAPQGNTDTQYF. CDR3 coding DNA: TGTGCCAGCAGCCAGGCCCCACAGGGGAACACAGATACGCAGTATTTT. V usage is TRBV4-2 and J usage is TRBJ2-3; 7 positions agree with TRBD1. The V and J ends lost 3 bases and 2 bases, in that order; junction bases with no gene match: 8. The CDR3 runs to 16 residues. In germline, CDR1 is LGHNA, CDR2 YNFKEQ.

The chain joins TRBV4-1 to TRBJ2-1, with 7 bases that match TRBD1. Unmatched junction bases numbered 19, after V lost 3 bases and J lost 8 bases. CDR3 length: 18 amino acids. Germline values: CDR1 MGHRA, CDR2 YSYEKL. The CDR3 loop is CASSQLTLTGTGYDEQFF. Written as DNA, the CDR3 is TGCGCCAGCAGCCAGCTCACGCTGACAGGGACGGGGTACGATGAGCAGTTCTTC.

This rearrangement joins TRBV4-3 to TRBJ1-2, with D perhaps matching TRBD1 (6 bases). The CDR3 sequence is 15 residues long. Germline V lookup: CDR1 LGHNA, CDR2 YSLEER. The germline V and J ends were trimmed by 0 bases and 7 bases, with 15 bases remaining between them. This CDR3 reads CASSQDLQGLRGYTF. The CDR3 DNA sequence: TGCGCCAGCAGCCAAGATCTTCAGGGGCTACGTGGCTACACCTTC.

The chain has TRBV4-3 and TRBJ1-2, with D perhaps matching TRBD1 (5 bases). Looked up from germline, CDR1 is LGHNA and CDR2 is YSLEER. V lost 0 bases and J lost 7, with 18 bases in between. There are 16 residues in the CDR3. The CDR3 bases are TGCGCCAGCAGCCAAGATCAATTTTCGGGGCGGGGTGGCTACACCTTC. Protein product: CASSQDQFSGRGGYTF.

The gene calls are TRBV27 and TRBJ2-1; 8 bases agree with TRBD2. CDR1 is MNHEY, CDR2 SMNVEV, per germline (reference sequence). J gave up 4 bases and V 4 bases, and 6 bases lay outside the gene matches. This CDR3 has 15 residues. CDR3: CASSSTSVPYNEQFF. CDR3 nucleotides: TGTGCCAGCAGTTCGACTAGCGTGCCGTACAATGAGCAGTTCTTC.

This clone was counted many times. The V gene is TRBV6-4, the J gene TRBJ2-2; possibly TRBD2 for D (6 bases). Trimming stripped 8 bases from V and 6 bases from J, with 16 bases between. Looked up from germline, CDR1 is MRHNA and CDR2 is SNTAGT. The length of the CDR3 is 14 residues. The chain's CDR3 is CASGEGRSAGELFF. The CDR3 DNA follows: TGTGCCAGCGGAGAGGGGAGGTCCGCCGGGGAGCTGTTTTTT.

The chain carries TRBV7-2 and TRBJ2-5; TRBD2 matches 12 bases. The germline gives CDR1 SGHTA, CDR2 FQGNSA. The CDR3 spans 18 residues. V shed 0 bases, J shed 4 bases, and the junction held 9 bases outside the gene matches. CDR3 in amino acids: CASSLALAGGPLTETQYF. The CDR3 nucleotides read TGTGCCAGCAGCTTAGCCCTAGCGGGGGGGCCGCTTACAGAGACCCAGTACTTC.

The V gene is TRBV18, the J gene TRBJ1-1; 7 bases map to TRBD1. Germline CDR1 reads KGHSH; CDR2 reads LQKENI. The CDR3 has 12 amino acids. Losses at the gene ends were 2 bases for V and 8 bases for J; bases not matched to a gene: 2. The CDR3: CASSPRGPEAFF. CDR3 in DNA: TGTGCCAGCTCACCAAGGGGGCCCGAAGCTTTCTTT.

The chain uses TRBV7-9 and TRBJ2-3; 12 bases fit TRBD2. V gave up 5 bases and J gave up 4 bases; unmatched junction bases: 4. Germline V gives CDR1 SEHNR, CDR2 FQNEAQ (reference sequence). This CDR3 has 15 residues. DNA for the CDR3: TGTGCCAGCAGCCCTAGCGGGAGGGAGTCAGATACGCAGTATTTT. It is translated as CASSPSGRESDTQYF.

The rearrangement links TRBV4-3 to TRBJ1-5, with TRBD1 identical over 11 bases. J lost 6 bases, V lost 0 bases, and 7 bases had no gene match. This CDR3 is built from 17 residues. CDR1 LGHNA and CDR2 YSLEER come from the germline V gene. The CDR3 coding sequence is TGCGCCAGCAGCCAAGATTTGGGGACAGGGGGGGGTCAGCCCCAGCATTTT. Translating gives CASSQDLGTGGGQPQHF.

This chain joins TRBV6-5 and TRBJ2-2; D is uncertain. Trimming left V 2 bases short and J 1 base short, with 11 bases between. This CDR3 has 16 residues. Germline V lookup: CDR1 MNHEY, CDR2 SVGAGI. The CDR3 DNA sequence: TGTGCCAGCAGTTACGGCCTACTAAGGAACACCGGGGAGCTGTTTTTT. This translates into CASSYGLLRNTGELFF.

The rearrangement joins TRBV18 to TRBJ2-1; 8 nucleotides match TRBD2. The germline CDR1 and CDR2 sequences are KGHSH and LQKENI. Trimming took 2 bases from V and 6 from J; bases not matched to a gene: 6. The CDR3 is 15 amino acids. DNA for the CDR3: TGTGCCAGCTCACCAGCCAGCGGGGGTCGCAATGAGCAGTTCTTC. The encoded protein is CASSPASGGRNEQFF.

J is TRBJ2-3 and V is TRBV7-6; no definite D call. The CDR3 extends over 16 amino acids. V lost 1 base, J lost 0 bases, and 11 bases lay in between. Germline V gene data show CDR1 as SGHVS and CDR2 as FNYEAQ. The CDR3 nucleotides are TGTGCCAGCAGCTTAGAGTGGTGGAGAAGCACAGATACGCAGTATTTT. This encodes CASSLEWWRSTDTQYF.

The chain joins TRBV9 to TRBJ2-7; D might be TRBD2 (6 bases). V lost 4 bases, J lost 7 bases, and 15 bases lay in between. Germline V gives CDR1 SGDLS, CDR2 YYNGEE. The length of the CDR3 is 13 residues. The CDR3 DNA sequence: TGTGCCAGCAGCCCCCGACTAGGCGGGGAGCAGTACTTC. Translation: CASSPRLGGEQYF. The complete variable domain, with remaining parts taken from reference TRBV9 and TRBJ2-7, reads DSGVTQTPKHLITATGQRVTLRCSPRSGDLSVYWYQQSLDQGLQFLIQYYNGEERAKGNILERFSAQQFPDLHSELNLSSLELGDSALYFCASSPRLGGEQYFGPGTRLTVT.

DNA for the CDR3: TGTGCCAGCAGTTGGACTGAAGAGGGTCAGCCCCAGCATTTT. It translates to CASSWTEEGQPQHF. The gene calls are TRBV6-5 and TRBJ1-5; no clear D gene. Germline loops: CDR1 MNHEY, CDR2 SVGAGI. V was clipped by 4 bases and J by 6 bases, with 13 bases between them. This CDR3 is built from 14 residues.

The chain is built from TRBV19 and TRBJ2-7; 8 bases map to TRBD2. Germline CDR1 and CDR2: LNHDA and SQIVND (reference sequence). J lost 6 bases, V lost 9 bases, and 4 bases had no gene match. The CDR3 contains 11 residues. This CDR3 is CASGGASEQYF. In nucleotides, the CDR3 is TGTGCCAGCGGGGGGGCCTCCGAGCAGTACTTC.